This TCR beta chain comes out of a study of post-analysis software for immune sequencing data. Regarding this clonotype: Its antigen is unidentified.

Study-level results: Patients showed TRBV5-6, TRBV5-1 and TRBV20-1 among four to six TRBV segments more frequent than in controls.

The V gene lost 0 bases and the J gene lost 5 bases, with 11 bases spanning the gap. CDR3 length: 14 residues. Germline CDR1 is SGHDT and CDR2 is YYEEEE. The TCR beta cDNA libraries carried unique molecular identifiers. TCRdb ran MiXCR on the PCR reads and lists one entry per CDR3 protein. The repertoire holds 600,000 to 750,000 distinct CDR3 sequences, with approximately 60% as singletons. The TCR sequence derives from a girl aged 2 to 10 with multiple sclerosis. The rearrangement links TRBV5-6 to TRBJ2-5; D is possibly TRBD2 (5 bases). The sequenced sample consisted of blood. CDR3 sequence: CASSLVGSGETQYF. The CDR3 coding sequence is TGTGCCAGCAGCTTGGTCGGGTCGGGGGAGACCCAGTACTTC.